The rows below give T cell receptor beta chains drawn from one sample of a study of siplizumab effects on memory and regulatory T cells. Sequencing was performed with immunoSEQ multiplex PCR; in TCRdb, only in-frame clones are kept and a portion is missing. The top ten clones hold approximately 0.17% of a sample with roughly 110,000 clones, 80% to 95% of them seen once. Sequencing was done on a sample of non-Treg CD4+ T cells sorted from blood. These TCRs come from a human donor in good health. CDR3s include the opening cysteine and the closing phenylalanine or tryptophan. D genes are given only for firm matches. Size tells how often a clone was seen (once, few, many) or the class of an expanded clone, and some rows leave it out.

TRBV6-5	TRBJ2-2	.	.	CASSYSPGELFF	TGTGCCAGCAGTTACTCCCCCGGGGAGCTGTTTTTT
TRBV6-1	TRBJ2-2	.	.	CASSRTSPGELFF	TGTGCCAGCAGTAGGACGTCGCCCGGGGAGCTGTTTTTT
TRBV27	TRBJ1-1	.	.	CASSWRTMNTEAFF	TGTGCCAGCAGTTGGAGGACCATGAACACTGAAGCTTTCTTT
TRBV30	TRBJ2-6	.	.	CAWSIPGANVLTF	TGTGCCTGGAGTATCCCTGGGGCCAACGTCCTGACTTTC
TRBV7-9	TRBJ2-7	.	.	CASSSRDITTAHSYEQYF	TGTGCCAGCAGCTCGAGAGATATAACGACAGCCCACTCCTACGAGCAGTACTTC
TRBV10-3	TRBJ2-7	.	.	CAISLDSYEQYF	TGTGCCATCAGTTTGGACAGCTACGAGCAGTACTTC
TRBV7-2	TRBJ1-2	.	.	CASSLVAVTNGGYTF	TGTGCCAGCAGCTTAGTGGCAGTCACCAATGGGGGCTACACCTTC
TRBV19	TRBJ1-5	once	TRBD1	CASTQGRGQGTSNQPQHF	TGTGCCAGTACCCAGGGGAGGGGACAGGGGACTAGCAATCAGCCCCAGCATTTT
TRBV7-3	TRBJ1-6	few	.	CASSLGGGYNSPLHF	TGTGCCAGCAGCTTGGGGGGAGGCTATAATTCACCCCTCCACTTT
TRBV7-6	TRBJ2-2	.	TRBD1	CASSLSPTGVDTGELFF	TGTGCCAGCAGCTTAAGCCCAACAGGGGTGGACACCGGGGAGCTGTTTTTT
TRBV5-6	TRBJ2-2	.	TRBD1	CASRGVQGTANTGELFF	TGTGCCAGCAGGGGTGTACAGGGGACCGCGAACACCGGGGAGCTGTTTTTT
TRBV4-1	TRBJ2-5	.	TRBD2	CASSQGGLAGLSGETQYF	TGCGCCAGCAGCCAAGGGGGACTAGCGGGCCTTTCGGGGGAGACCCAGTACTTC
TRBV19	TRBJ1-1	.	.	CASSSMGLAFF	TGTGCCAGTAGTAGTATGGGACTAGCTTTCTTT
TRBV7-7	TRBJ2-5	.	TRBD2	CASSSGLAGNQETQYF	TGTGCCAGCAGCTCCGGACTAGCGGGGAACCAAGAGACCCAGTACTTC
TRBV10-1	TRBJ1-2	once	.	CASSFDGNYGYTF	TGCGCCAGCAGTTTTGACGGAAACTATGGCTACACCTTC
TRBV19	TRBJ1-1	once	.	CASRNRGQTNTEAFF	TGTGCCAGTAGGAATAGAGGGCAGACGAACACTGAAGCTTTCTTT
TRBV6-5	TRBJ1-4	.	.	CASSYLVATNEKLFF	TGTGCCAGCAGTTACCTAGTTGCAACTAATGAAAAACTGTTTTTT
TRBV4-3	TRBJ2-5	.	.	CASSQDQGRETQYF	TGCGCCAGCAGCCAAGATCAGGGGCGGGAGACCCAGTACTTC
TRBV19	TRBJ2-2	.	TRBD2	CASSPKPGGNTGELFF	TGTGCCAGTAGCCCGAAACCGGGGGGAAACACCGGGGAGCTGTTTTTT
TRBV18	TRBJ2-5	.	TRBD2	CASSPSGGGLQGETQYF	TGTGCCAGCTCACCGTCTGGCGGGGGACTCCAAGGAGAGACCCAGTACTTC
TRBV28	TRBJ1-3	.	.	CASSNTGTAYSGNTIYF	TGTGCCAGCAGCAACACCGGGACGGCCTACTCTGGAAACACCATATATTTT
TRBV12-5	TRBJ1-5	.	TRBD1	CASGSGVQGAGNQPQHF	TGTGCTAGTGGTTCGGGGGTACAGGGGGCCGGCAATCAGCCCCAGCATTTT
TRBV4-1	TRBJ1-1	.	.	CASSQAPGPSMNTEAFF	TGCGCCAGCAGCCAGGCGCCAGGGCCTTCTATGAACACTGAAGCTTTCTTT
TRBV6-5	TRBJ1-1	.	.	CASSGQSMNTEAFF	TGTGCCAGCAGTGGACAGAGCATGAACACTGAAGCTTTCTTT
TRBV6-5	TRBJ2-7	.	TRBD1	CASRWDRVYEQYF	TGTGCCAGCCGGTGGGACAGGGTCTACGAGCAGTACTTC
TRBV7-9	TRBJ2-5	.	TRBD2	CASSWTSGAFFIRGETQYF	TGTGCCAGCAGCTGGACTAGCGGGGCGTTTTTTATTAGAGGGGAGACCCAGTACTTC
TRBV18	TRBJ2-5	.	.	CASSSKETQYF	TGTGCCAGCTCATCTAAAGAGACCCAGTACTTC
TRBV10-3	TRBJ2-3	.	TRBD2	CAISAGLASQYF	TGTGCCATCAGTGCCGGACTAGCTTCGCAGTATTTT
TRBV4-2	TRBJ1-5	.	TRBD1	CASSQVVSAELSGGQEYSNQPQHF	TGTGCCAGCAGCCAAGTAGTCTCGGCAGAACTAAGTGGGGGACAGGAATATAGCAATCAGCCCCAGCATTTT
TRBV5-4	TRBJ1-2	.	.	CASRFFGGGYGYTF	TGTGCCAGCAGATTTTTTGGTGGAGGCTATGGCTACACCTTC
TRBV13	TRBJ1-5	.	TRBD1	CASSFSGQGYSNQPQHF	TGTGCCAGCAGCTTCTCCGGACAGGGGTATAGCAATCAGCCCCAGCATTTT
TRBV7-3	TRBJ2-3	.	.	CASSLAFRTDTQYF	TGTGCCAGCAGCTTGGCGTTCCGCACAGATACGCAGTATTTT
TRBV5-1	TRBJ2-7	.	.	CASSIPDGYEQYF	TGCGCCAGCAGTATCCCAGACGGCTACGAGCAGTACTTC
TRBV7-9	TRBJ2-2	.	.	CASSHHADTGELFF	TGTGCCAGCAGCCACCACGCCGACACCGGGGAGCTGTTTTTT
TRBV5-1	TRBJ1-2	.	TRBD1	CASSTGQSIYGGTF	TGCGCCAGCAGCACGGGACAGTCCATATATGGTGGGACCTTC
TRBV7-3	TRBJ2-3	.	TRBD2	CASGVGLAGGTQYF	TGTGCCAGCGGCGTAGGACTAGCGGGGGGTACGCAGTATTTT
TRBV7-2	TRBJ2-1	.	.	CASSLEDFNEQFF	TGTGCCAGCAGCTTAGAAGATTTCAATGAGCAGTTCTTC
TRBV2	TRBJ2-5	.	.	CASNTQYF	TGTGCCAGCAACACCCAGTACTTC
TRBV6-5	TRBJ2-1	.	TRBD1	CASSFSPGQAGNEQFF	TGTGCCAGCAGTTTCTCACCAGGACAGGCTGGCAATGAGCAGTTCTTC
TRBV5-6	TRBJ1-5	.	.	CASSSRGGQPQHF	TGTGCCAGCAGCTCCCGGGGTGGACAGCCCCAGCATTTT
TRBV2	TRBJ1-6	few	.	CASRAQSYNSPLHF	TGTGCCAGCAGGGCACAGAGCTATAATTCACCCCTCCACTTT
TRBV18	TRBJ1-5	.	.	CASSPSGGPQHF	TGTGCCAGCTCACCTTCTGGTGGACCCCAGCATTTT
TRBV9	TRBJ1-3	.	TRBD1	CASSVGQGGGNTIYF	TGTGCCAGCAGCGTAGGGCAGGGGGGCGGAAACACCATATATTTT
TRBV18	TRBJ2-5	.	.	CASSPGETQYF	TGTGCCAGCTCCCCAGGGGAGACCCAGTACTTC
TRBV28	TRBJ2-5	once	TRBD2	CASSLLAGGETQYF	TGTGCCAGCAGTTTATTAGCGGGAGGGGAGACCCAGTACTTC
TRBV19	TRBJ1-2	once	TRBD1	CASSWDADRVFGYTF	TGTGCCAGTAGTTGGGATGCGGACAGGGTGTTCGGCTACACCTTC
TRBV6-1	TRBJ1-2	.	.	CASSEARDGYGYTF	TGTGCCAGCAGTGAAGCCCGGGACGGATATGGCTACACCTTC
TRBV25-1	TRBJ1-4	.	TRBD1	CASSGGTGGKLFF	TGTGCCAGCAGTGGGGGGACAGGGGGAAAACTGTTTTTT
TRBV6-1	TRBJ2-5	.	.	CASSYDRQETQYF	TGTGCCAGCAGCTACGACAGACAAGAGACCCAGTACTTC
TRBV7-7	TRBJ2-1	once	TRBD1	CASSLHAGGDSRTSYNEQFF	TGTGCCAGCAGCTTACACGCAGGGGGTGACAGTCGAACGTCCTACAATGAGCAGTTCTTC
TRBV5-4	TRBJ1-3	.	.	CASREASGNTIYF	TGTGCCAGCAGAGAGGCCTCTGGAAACACCATATATTTT
TRBV2	TRBJ2-3	.	.	CASSEQRSSGDTQYF	TGTGCCAGCAGTGAGCAGAGGTCCAGTGGAGATACGCAGTATTTT
TRBV6-1	TRBJ2-7	once	.	CASLEWGANEQYF	TGTGCCAGCCTCGAATGGGGGGCCAACGAGCAGTACTTC
TRBV5-5	TRBJ1-1	.	.	CASSWTVNTEAFF	TGTGCCAGCAGCTGGACAGTGAACACTGAAGCTTTCTTT
TRBV5-1	TRBJ1-3	.	.	CASQEQNSGNTIYF	TGCGCCAGCCAAGAACAGAACTCTGGAAACACCATATATTTT
TRBV6-1	TRBJ1-4	.	.	CASSDGGRTKNEKLFF	TGTGCCAGCAGTGACGGTGGCAGGACCAAAAATGAAAAACTGTTTTTT
TRBV20-1	TRBJ2-1	.	TRBD2	CSARISGGGVF	TGCAGTGCTAGAATCAGCGGGGGCGGGGTCTTC